A selection of T cell receptor beta chains follows, all from one sample in a study of T cell responses to AZD1222 COVID-19 vaccine. The repertoire was sequenced with immunoSEQ multiplex PCR; TCRdb's copy has only in-frame clones and lacks some. The sample records some 130,000 clones, about 87% being singletons. The sample in question was peripheral blood, obtained on day 0 of AZD1222 vaccination. The receptors originated from an adult in good health. The CDR3 runs from the conserved cysteine through the conserved F or W.

V gene,J gene,CDR3 protein
TRBV5-5,TRBJ1-5,CASSLLFLAGANQPQHF
TRBV12-3/TRBV12-4,TRBJ1-1,CASSLSGRAAFF
TRBV4-1,TRBJ1-5,CASSQSSSGNQPQHF
TRBV6-5,TRBJ2-5,CASRGSRGETQYF
TRBV5-8,TRBJ1-5,CASSLIHNQPQHF
TRBV4-2,TRBJ2-7,CASSQDPKAGHYYEQYF
TRBV9,TRBJ1-1,CASSVGKGVYSEAFF
TRBV18,TRBJ2-2,CASSPFTGELFF
TRBV19,TRBJ1-5,CASSRASGVNQPQHF
TRBV5-1,TRBJ2-3,CASSLVSSADTQYF
TRBV19,TRBJ1-1,CASSVRILNTEAFF
TRBV3-1/TRBV3-2,TRBJ1-6,CASSQDGGWEGPYNSPLHF
TRBV30,TRBJ1-6,CAWGGVDDSPLHF
TRBV7-8,TRBJ2-2,CASIDDGRELFF
TRBV28,TRBJ1-2,CASSLRTSYGYTF
TRBV5-6,TRBJ1-4,CASSLALGTTNEKLFF
TRBV5-1,TRBJ2-2,CATYTGKENTGELFF
TRBV2,TRBJ1-6,CASSNQGPVNSPLHF
TRBV6-5,TRBJ1-1,CASSSHRDYTEAFF
TRBV28,TRBJ1-1,CASGRRQPF
TRBV6-2/TRBV6-3,TRBJ2-2,CASSPTGQDAGELFF
TRBV7-9,TRBJ1-5,CASSPPGQGSQPQHF
TRBV7-9,TRBJ2-3,CASSLSGGPSTDTQYF
TRBV13,TRBJ1-1,CASSWVGGQGLGEAFF
TRBV7-6,TRBJ2-3,CASSPGTSPSTDTQYF
TRBV6-5,TRBJ1-5,CASRGPGNQPQHF
TRBV6-2/TRBV6-3,TRBJ2-7,CASSTRTIRSYEQYF
TRBV3-1/TRBV3-2,TRBJ2-2,CASSQGTDRGTGELFF
TRBV6-4,TRBJ2-1,CASSDRGYNEQFF
TRBV5-6,TRBJ2-1,CASSLTGGGALSYNEQFF
TRBV7-6,TRBJ1-6,CASSSSGGNSPLHF
TRBV3-1/TRBV3-2,TRBJ1-5,CASSQLGQPQHF
TRBV27,TRBJ1-5,CASRQGMANQPQHF
TRBV6-4,TRBJ1-1,CASSPDAGAMHTEAFF
TRBV5-1,TRBJ1-1,CASSLVRVNTEAFF
TRBV10-1,TRBJ2-1,CASTERPEQFF
TRBV6-8,TRBJ2-2,CASSYWVLSSAFGELFF
TRBV25-1,TRBJ2-7,CASSATGLEQYF
TRBV28,TRBJ1-5,CASSYSTPQPQHF
TRBV6-5,TRBJ1-6,CASSYFVSQNSPLHF
TRBV6-5,TRBJ1-1,CASSRDSRGAFF